The 12 T cell receptor beta chains given below trace back to one sample, sequenced in a study of cytomegalovirus exposure and HLA in healthy donors. The PCR employed 60 Vbeta primers together with 13 Jbeta primers. TCRdb keeps only in-frame clones here, not all; method: immunoSEQ multiplex PCR. Of roughly 200,000 clones in the sample, about 80% were seen once. What was sequenced was PBMCs. These receptors were obtained from a man aged 55 to 69 in good health and CMV-seronegative.

The chain carries TRBV7-8 and TRBJ1-2; possibly TRBD1 for D (6 bases). Germline assignment: CDR1 SGHVS and CDR2 FQNEAQ. The CDR3 is 15 residues long. V lost 5 bases to trimming and J lost 7 bases, with 20 bases between them. The CDR3 bases are TGTGCCAGCAGCCACACCAGGGGACCGGGAGGTGGCTACACCTTC. Its translation: CASSHTRGPGGGYTF.

The rearrangement links TRBV9 to TRBJ1-3; TRBD1 aligns across 10 bases. Germline values: CDR1 SGDLS, CDR2 YYNGEE. V dropped 4 bases and J dropped 0; count of bases not matched to a gene: 4. This CDR3 is 16 amino acids long. CDR3: CASSTGQGSSGNTIYF. CDR3 DNA: TGTGCCAGCAGCACGGGACAGGGGAGCTCTGGAAACACCATATATTTT.

The V call is TRBV2, the J call TRBJ2-7; TRBD1 matches at 9 bases. The CDR3 covers 14 residues. Germline CDR1 and CDR2: SNHLY and FYNNEI. J gave up 5 bases and V 6 bases, and 8 bases lay outside the gene matches. The CDR3 DNA reads as TGTGCCAGCAGCGCGGGACAGGGCGGCGACGAGCAGTACTTC. Translated: CASSAGQGGDEQYF.

V gene TRBV6-1 combines with J gene TRBJ2-7, with a weak D call TRBD1 (6 bases). CDR1 and CDR2 (germline): MNHNS, SASEGT. Trimming left V 5 bases short and J 1 base short, with 12 bases between. The CDR3 covers 14 residues. The chain's CDR3 is CASSQQGSSYEQYF. The CDR3 nucleotides are TGTGCCAGCAGTCAACAGGGCAGTTCCTACGAGCAGTACTTC.

The CDR3 is CASSPIRQGRDTEAFF. The CDR3 DNA follows: TGCGCCAGCAGCCCCATAAGACAGGGTCGAGACACTGAAGCTTTCTTT. The V gene is TRBV5-1, the J gene TRBJ1-1; 7 bases are a match to TRBD1. V shed 4 bases, J shed 3 bases, and the junction held 12 bases outside the gene matches. This CDR3 comprises 16 residues. The germline V gene encodes CDR1 SGHRS and CDR2 YFSETQ.

Worth noting for this clone: Additional DNA sequences in this sample encode the identical CDR3. This chain connects TRBV5-5 to TRBJ1-1; TRBD1 matches 7 bases. This CDR3 has 13 residues. Germline V gene lookup returns CDR1 SGHKS and CDR2 YYEKEE (reference sequence). J gave up 1 base and V 4 bases, and 1 base lay outside the gene matches. The CDR3 reads CASSRQGNTEAFF. For the CDR3, the DNA is TGTGCCAGCAGCCGACAGGGGAACACTGAAGCTTTCTTT.

This clone was detected only a few times. The chain is built from TRBV19 and TRBJ2-1; 9 nucleotides match TRBD2. Per the germline V gene, CDR1 is LNHDA and CDR2 is SQIVND (reference sequence). The CDR3 has 18 residues. The ends lost 3 bases at V and 5 bases at J; junction bases unmatched: 14. The CDR3 protein is CASSIRVGGSGGNNEQFF. Written as DNA, the CDR3 is TGTGCCAGTAGTATTCGAGTGGGGGGGAGCGGGGGGAACAATGAGCAGTTCTTC.

In regard to this clone: One end of the junction is discordant with germline, which a read error may explain. The chain carries TRBV19 and TRBJ1-6; D might be TRBD1 (6 bases). CDR3 length: 16 amino acids. Per the germline V gene, CDR1 is LNHDA and CDR2 is SQIVND (reference sequence). The CDR3 DNA reads TGTGCCAGTAGTATGAGGGGGGGCGCGGGGGATTCACCCCTCAACTTT. It is translated as CASSMRGGAGDSPLNF.

This chain connects TRBV5-6 to TRBJ1-2, with D maybe TRBD1 (6 bases). Per germline, CDR1 SGHDT and CDR2 YYEEEE. Trimming stripped 4 bases from V and 7 bases from J, with 20 bases between. The CDR3 sequence is 15 residues long. The CDR3 here is CASSTVGGTPGGYTF. The CDR3 region has the DNA TGTGCCAGCAGCACCGTGGGGGGGACACCCGGTGGCTACACCTTC.

In its sample, this clone was seen a few times. The CDR3: CSVSGTGVNEQFF. CDR3 coding DNA: TGCAGCGTCTCCGGGACAGGGGTGAATGAGCAGTTCTTC. The chain links TRBV29-1 to TRBJ2-1, with TRBD1 matching 10 bases. Germline CDR1 and CDR2: SQVTM and ANQGSEA. There are 13 residues in the CDR3. The J segment lost 7 bases and the V segment lost 6 bases, leaving 6 bases of the junction unmatched.

The rearrangement uses TRBV4-2 and TRBJ1-3, with a tentative D call TRBD1 (5 bases). V lost 0 bases and J lost 0, with 12 bases in between. This CDR3 has 17 residues. Germline V gives CDR1 LGHNA, CDR2 YNFKEQ. CDR3 coding DNA: TGTGCCAGCAGCCAAGAACGAAGACAGCTCTCTGGAAACACCATATATTTT. Translated: CASSQERRQLSGNTIYF.

The chain is built from TRBV5-1 and TRBJ2-3, with D possibly being TRBD2 (6 bases). CDR3 length equals 14 residues. Germline V lookup: CDR1 SGHRS, CDR2 YFSETQ. Trimming shortened V by 4 bases and J by 6 bases, and 15 bases separated the two germline ends. The CDR3 is CASSPSLEGDTQYF. The CDR3 DNA reads as TGCGCCAGCAGCCCCAGCCTGGAGGGGGATACGCAGTATTTT. Using reference TRBV5-1 and TRBJ2-3 for the parts outside the CDR3, the full variable domain is KAGVTQTPRYLIKTRGQQVTLSCSPISGHRSVSWYQQTPGQGLQFLFEYFSETQRNKGNFPGRFSGRQFSNSRSEMNVSTLELGDSALYLCASSPSLEGDTQYFGPGTRLTVL.